Following are 8 T cell receptor beta chains from one sample sequenced in a study of blood T cells in healthy people across ages. Alongside a J-beta primer mix, a sample-barcoded 5' primer served in a second PCR lasting about 7 to 11 cycles. TCRdb reanalysed the 5' RACE reads using MiXCR and keeps one entry per CDR3 protein. Found here are about 630,000 distinct CDR3 sequences, around 21% of them singletons; the top ten hold 3% to 4%. The sequenced sample was blood. The receptors derive from a man in his 70s in good health.

The chain uses TRBV6-1 and TRBJ1-2, with a weak D call TRBD1 (6 bases). The CDR3 length is 15 residues. CDR1 is MNHNS, CDR2 SASEGT, per germline. Trimming took off 6 bases at V and 0 bases at J, with 14 bases between the two ends. The CDR3 loop is CASSSWDTSNYGYTF. The CDR3 region has the DNA TGTGCCAGCAGCTCTTGGGACACCTCTAACTATGGCTACACCTTC.

The V gene is TRBV12-3 or TRBV12-4, the J gene TRBJ2-5; the match to TRBD2 covers 8 bases. The DNA end favors TRBJ2-1, so the J call may be wrong. This CDR3 is built from 14 residues. The CDR3 sequence is CASSPSGSGLEQFF. The CDR3 DNA is TGTGCCAGCAGCCCGAGCGGGAGTGGGCTTGAGCAGTTCTTC.

This clonotype was counted at least ten times. This chain connects TRBV10-2 to TRBJ2-5; D is unclear. Germline CDR1 WSHSY, CDR2 SAAADI. This CDR3 is 17 amino acids long. V lost 2 bases and J 7 bases, leaving 23 bases between the germline ends. CDR3 DNA sequence: TGCGCCAGCAGTGAGCCTTCTACAACTGGGGATTGGGCGACCCAGTACTTC. Translation: CASSEPSTTGDWATQYF.

There are a few counts of this clonotype. The rearrangement uses TRBV6-1 and TRBJ2-5; 7 positions match TRBD1. The CDR3 consists of 13 residues. The germline CDR1 and CDR2 sequences are MNHNS and SASEGT. The V segment lost 6 bases and the J segment 5 bases; nucleotides outside the gene matches: 6. The CDR3 is CASRLDRRETQYF. For the CDR3, the DNA is TGTGCCAGCAGATTGGACAGGAGGGAGACCCAGTACTTC.

At least ten counts were recorded for this clonotype. This rearrangement joins TRBV5-1 to TRBJ2-1; TRBD2 matches 9 bases. The CDR3 covers 15 residues. The J segment lost 6 bases and the V segment lost 3 bases, leaving 7 bases of the junction unmatched. Germline values: CDR1 SGHRS, CDR2 YFSETQ. DNA of the CDR3: TGCGCCAGCAGCTACCTAGCGGGACGGGGCAATGAGCAGTTCTTC. Its protein product is CASSYLAGRGNEQFF.

Ten or more counts support this clonotype. The chain combines TRBV5-5 with TRBJ2-6, with 7 bases identical to TRBD1. V trimming: 4 bases; J trimming: 2 bases; junction bases outside the gene matches: 3. Per germline, CDR1 SGHKS and CDR2 YYEKEE (reference sequence). The CDR3 consists of 15 residues. CDR3 region: CASSDTGAGANVLTF. CDR3 DNA sequence: TGTGCCAGCAGCGACACAGGGGCTGGGGCCAACGTCCTGACTTTC.

This sequence joins TRBV20-1 and TRBJ2-3; 13 bases agree with TRBD2. The V gene's germline CDR1 is DFQATT and CDR2 SNEGSKA (reference sequence). Germline trimming cut 3 bases from V and 8 bases from J; bases unmatched to any gene: 8. CDR3 length: 15 amino acids. The CDR3 here is CSASKGLAGSVTQYF. The CDR3 coding sequence is TGCAGTGCTAGTAAGGGACTAGCGGGGTCAGTTACGCAGTATTTT.

This clonotype appeared many times. The chain joins TRBV29-1 to TRBJ2-5, with D possibly called TRBD1 or TRBD2 (5 bases each). CDR1 and CDR2 (germline): SQVTM, ANQGSEA. The CDR3 is 12 amino acids. Trimming removed 7 bases at V and 2 bases at J, with 11 bases between. The DNA for the CDR3 is TGCAGCGCCGGGACCCCGCAAGAGACCCAGTACTTC. Translated: CSAGTPQETQYF.